This entry lists 14 T cell receptor beta chains sequenced from one sample in a study of Graves' ophthalmopathy and Graves' hyperthyroidism. Amplification of TCR beta CDR3 regions used RNA transcripts. Second-round multiplex PCR came after first-round RT-PCR with HTBI primers. TCRdb used MiXCR to reprocess the multiplex PCR reads, holding one entry per CDR3 protein. The table has about 620,000 distinct CDR3 sequences, 22% seen once. The specimen was peripheral blood. These receptors were collected from a woman aged 18-35 years with stable Graves' hyperthyroidism. Some clones in this sample may be carry-over from other donors' samples.

CDR3 sequence reads: CASSIRGGGPGGTEAFF. In DNA, the CDR3 is TGTGCCAGCAGCATCCGGGGGGGGGGACCCGGGGGCACTGAAGCTTTCTTT. V gene TRBV12-3 or TRBV12-4 combines with J gene TRBJ1-1; tentatively, D is TRBD1 (5 bases). The length of the CDR3 is 17 residues. Trimming shortened V by 6 bases and J by 4 bases, and 24 bases separated the two germline ends.

In regard to this clonotype: This may come from a read error, since a much larger clone is one base off. This rearrangement joins TRBV27 to TRBJ1-3, with 7 bases aligning to TRBD1. Trimming at V came to 2 bases and at J to 2 bases, leaving 3 bases not matched to a gene. The CDR3 has 15 residues. Germline CDR1 and CDR2: MNHEY and SMNVEV (reference sequence). The CDR3 loop reads CASSLEGATGNTIYF. The CDR3 DNA is TGTGCCAGCAGTTTAGAGGGGGCGACTGGAAACACCATATATTTT.

The rearrangement joins TRBV11-1 to TRBJ2-7, with D perhaps TRBD1 (6 bases). V shed 0 bases and J shed 7 bases, with 22 bases lying between them. This CDR3 comprises 17 residues. Germline V gene sequence: CDR1 SGHAT, CDR2 FQDESV (reference sequence). The CDR3 here is CASSLALGTGISAEQYF. CDR3 DNA sequence: TGTGCCAGCAGCTTAGCGTTGGGAACAGGGATCTCAGCTGAGCAGTACTTC.

This clonotype was recorded many times. The chain joins TRBV5-1 to TRBJ1-1; TRBD1 agrees at 7 bases. Germline V gene lookup returns CDR1 SGHRS and CDR2 YFSETQ. J lost 3 bases, V lost 1 base, and 6 bases had no gene match. The CDR3 length is 15 residues. CDR3 loop: CASSLTGEGYTEAFF. CDR3 in DNA: TGCGCCAGCAGCTTGACAGGGGAGGGGTACACTGAAGCTTTCTTT. Looking up the rest from reference TRBV5-1 and TRBJ1-1 gives the full variable domain: KAGVTQTPRYLIKTRGQQVTLSCSPISGHRSVSWYQQTPGQGLQFLFEYFSETQRNKGNFPGRFSGRQFSNSRSEMNVSTLELGDSALYLCASSLTGEGYTEAFFGQGTRLTVV.

The rearrangement uses TRBV6-1 and TRBJ2-7; perhaps D is TRBD1 or TRBD2 (5 bases each). Germline CDR1 and CDR2: MNHNS and SASEGT. The ends were cut back, 2 bases at V and 9 bases at J, with 11 bases in the middle. The CDR3 extends over 12 amino acids. CDR3 loop: CASSETGHWQYF. CDR3 in DNA: TGTGCCAGCAGTGAAACGGGGCACTGGCAGTACTTC.

This clonotype was detected ten times or more. V is TRBV15 and J is TRBJ2-4; TRBD1 agrees at 8 bases. J was trimmed by 0 bases and V by 4 bases; bases with no gene match: 5. Germline CDR1 is LNHNV and CDR2 is YYDKDF (reference sequence). The CDR3 sequence is 16 residues long. The CDR3 DNA is TGTGCCACCAGCATCTACAGGGGGATAGCCAAAAACATTCAGTACTTC. Its translation: CATSIYRGIAKNIQYF.

This clonotype was observed at least ten times. CDR3 protein: CASSQFTGEAETQYF. The DNA of the CDR3 is TGTGCCAGCAGCCAATTCACGGGAGAAGCGGAGACCCAGTACTTC. The chain has TRBV3-1 and TRBJ2-5, with D maybe TRBD2 (6 bases). Germline V gene sequence: CDR1 LGHDT, CDR2 YNNKEL (reference sequence). Deletions cut 2 bases from V and 5 bases from J, with 15 bases between. CDR3 length equals 15 residues.

The chain couples TRBV12-3 or TRBV12-4 to TRBJ1-2; D is unclear. CDR3 length: 15 residues. V lost 5 bases to trimming and J lost 4 bases, with 17 bases between them. The DNA for the CDR3 is TGTGCCAGCAGTCCCCGCGTGGGAGCCCTCTATGGCTACACCTTC. It translates to CASSPRVGALYGYTF.

This clonotype occurred a few times. V is TRBV11-2 and J is TRBJ1-2; TRBD1 is a possible D gene (6 bases). In germline, CDR1 is SGHAT, CDR2 FQNNGV. Trimming stripped 4 bases from V and 0 bases from J, with 18 bases between. CDR3 length: 17 amino acids. The CDR3: CASSSSGGIFSNYGYTF. DNA for the CDR3: TGTGCCAGCAGCTCATCCGGGGGCATTTTTTCTAACTATGGCTACACCTTC.

In its sample, this clonotype was seen many times. The chain joins TRBV6-1 to TRBJ1-1; D ambiguous. Trimming took 3 bases from V and 1 from J, leaving 6 bases between them. This CDR3 is 13 amino acids long. Germline CDR1 reads MNHNS; CDR2 reads SASEGT. This CDR3 reads CASSDGWNTEAFF. The CDR3, as DNA: TGTGCCAGCAGTGACGGTTGGAACACTGAAGCTTTCTTT.

This clonotype was detected many times. V and J are TRBV27 and TRBJ2-7; 7 bases line up with TRBD2. Germline CDR1 reads MNHEY; CDR2 reads SMNVEV (reference sequence). V shed 7 bases and J 6 bases; nucleotides not matched to a gene: 15. The CDR3 runs 15 residues. This CDR3 reads CASIRRAGPPFEQYF. CDR3 nucleotide sequence: TGTGCCAGCATCCGACGAGCGGGACCACCCTTCGAGCAGTACTTC.

This clonotype was seen a few times. This chain joins TRBV20-1 and TRBJ2-5; 10 nucleotides match TRBD2. This CDR3 is 19 amino acids long. V dropped 1 base and J dropped 1; count of bases not matched to a gene: 15. Germline loops: CDR1 DFQATT, CDR2 SNEGSKA (reference sequence). The CDR3 DNA reads TGCAGTGCTAGAGGGGCCGGGACTAGCGCTGTTTTCCCCCAAGAGACCCAGTACTTC. Protein product: CSARGAGTSAVFPQETQYF.

The V call is TRBV20-1, the J call TRBJ2-2; 10 bases align to TRBD2. From germline, CDR1 is DFQATT and CDR2 SNEGSKA (reference sequence). CDR3 length: 15 amino acids. V lost 3 bases and J lost 4; bases outside the gene matches: 5. Written as DNA, the CDR3 is TGCAGTGCTAGGGTTAGCGGGAGGCGCACCGGGGAGCTGTTTTTT. Translation gives CSARVSGRRTGELFF.

This clonotype was observed at least ten times. The junction does not match germline at one end; this may be a read error. V usage is TRBV29-1 and J usage is TRBJ1-1; 10 nucleotides align to TRBD1. The germline CDR1 and CDR2 sequences are SQVTM and ANQGSEA. The CDR3 sequence is 13 residues long. The CDR3 region has the DNA TGCAGCGTGGACAGGGGGAGGAACACTGAAGCTCTCTTT. Translated, it gives CSVDRGRNTEALF.